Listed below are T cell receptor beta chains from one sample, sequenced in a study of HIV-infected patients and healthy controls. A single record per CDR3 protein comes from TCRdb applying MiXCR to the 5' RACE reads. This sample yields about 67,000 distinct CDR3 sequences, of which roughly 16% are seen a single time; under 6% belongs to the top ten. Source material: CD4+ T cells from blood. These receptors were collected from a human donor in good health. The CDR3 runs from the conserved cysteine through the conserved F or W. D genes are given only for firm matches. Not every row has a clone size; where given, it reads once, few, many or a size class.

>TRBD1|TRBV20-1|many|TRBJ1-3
TGCAGTGCTAGACAGACAGGGGGTCGGTCAGGTGGAAACACCATATATTTT
CSARQTGGRSGGNTIYF
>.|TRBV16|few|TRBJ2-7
TGTGCCAGCAGCCGGGAGAGCTCCTACGAGCAGTACTTC
CASSRESSYEQYF
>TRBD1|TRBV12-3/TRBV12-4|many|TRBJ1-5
TGTGCCAGCAGTATGACAGGGCTTGGCAATCAGCCCCAGCATTTT
CASSMTGLGNQPQHF
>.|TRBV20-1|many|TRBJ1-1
TGCAGTGCTAGACCATTCATGGGGGGCACTGAAGCTTTCTTT
CSARPFMGGTEAFF
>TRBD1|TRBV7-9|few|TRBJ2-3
TGTGCCAGCAGCTTAGGGACAGGGACTTTCACAGATACGCAGTATTTT
CASSLGTGTFTDTQYF
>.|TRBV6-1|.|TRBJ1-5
TGTGCCAGCAGTGAGGTCGGCAGGGGACAGCCCCAGCATTTT
CASSEVGRGQPQHF
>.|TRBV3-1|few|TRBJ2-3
TGTGCCAGCAGCCAACTGGAGGGGACGCAGTATTTT
CASSQLEGTQYF
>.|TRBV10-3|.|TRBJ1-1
TGTGCCATCAGTGAGTCAGAGGGTCTGACTGAAGCTTTCTTT
CAISESEGLTEAFF
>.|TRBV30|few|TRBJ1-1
TGTGCCTGGAGTGTAGGCGGGGGCACTGAAGCTTTCTTT
CAWSVGGGTEAFF
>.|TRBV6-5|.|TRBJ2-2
TGTGCCAGCACTGGTCCAGGGCAAAACACCGGGGAGCTGTTTTTT
CASTGPGQNTGELFF
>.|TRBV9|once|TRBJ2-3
TGTGCCAGCAGCATAGACGGCGATACGCAGTATTTT
CASSIDGDTQYF
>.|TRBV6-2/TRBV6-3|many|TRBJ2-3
TGTGCCAGCTCTAGGGACTTTACAGGGATGGATACGCAGTATTTT
CASSRDFTGMDTQYF
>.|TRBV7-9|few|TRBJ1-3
TGTGCCAGCAGCCCCGGCGACACCATATATTTT
CASSPGDTIYF
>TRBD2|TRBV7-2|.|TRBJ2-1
TGTGCCAGCAGCTTATGGGTAGCGGGGGGGAGCTCCTACAATGAGCAGTTCTTC
CASSLWVAGGSSYNEQFF
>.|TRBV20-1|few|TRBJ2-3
TGCAGTCTACCCAGGGGTGATACGCAGTATTTT
CSLPRGDTQYF
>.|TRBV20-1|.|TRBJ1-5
TGCAGTGCTAGAGATCGAGGACGTGATCAGCCCCAGCATTTT
CSARDRGRDQPQHF
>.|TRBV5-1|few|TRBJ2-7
TGCGCCAGCAGCTTGGCCGGGGAAGGGCAGTACTTC
CASSLAGEGQYF
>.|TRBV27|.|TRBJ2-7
TGTGCCAGCAGTCTAACCCCGGGACGGTACTACGAGCAGTACTTC
CASSLTPGRYYEQYF
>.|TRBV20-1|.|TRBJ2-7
TGCAGTGCTAGACGGGACTCCTACGAGCAGTACTTC
CSARRDSYEQYF
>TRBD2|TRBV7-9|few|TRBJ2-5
TGTGCCAGCAGCAAAGGACTAGCGGTACAAGAGACCCAGTACTTC
CASSKGLAVQETQYF
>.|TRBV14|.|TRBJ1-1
TGTGCCAGCAGCACCCTTGCCCTGAACACTGAAGCTTTCTTT
CASSTLALNTEAFF
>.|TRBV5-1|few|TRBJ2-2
TGCGCCAGCAGCCTGTCCCCCCAGGGTGGAACCGGGGAGCTGTTTTTT
CASSLSPQGGTGELFF
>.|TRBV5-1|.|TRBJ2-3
TGCGCCAGCGGGACGGGGGCAGATACGCAGTATTTT
CASGTGADTQYF
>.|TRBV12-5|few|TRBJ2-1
TGTGCTAGTGGCACCGGACAGAGCTACAATGAGCAGTTCTTC
CASGTGQSYNEQFF
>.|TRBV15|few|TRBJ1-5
TGTGCCACCAGCAGAGATAAGGGACGGGGGCATCAGCCCCAGCATTTT
CATSRDKGRGHQPQHF
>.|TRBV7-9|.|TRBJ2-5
TGTGCCAGCAGCCGGGAGCCGTACCAAGAGACCCAGTACTTC
CASSREPYQETQYF
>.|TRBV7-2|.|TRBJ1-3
TGTGCCAGCAGCTTTGGGAGCCAAGGAAACACCATATATTTT
CASSFGSQGNTIYF